Listed below are T cell receptor beta chains from one sample, sequenced in a study of blood T cell repertoires in COVID-19. TCRdb keeps only in-frame clones here, not all; method: immunoSEQ multiplex PCR. The data contain over 200,000 clones, approximately 90% of them singletons. Sequencing was performed on peripheral blood. Receptor source: a man in his 60s with COVID-19, enrolled during active disease. CDR3s include the opening cysteine and the closing phenylalanine or tryptophan. The order of the fields is J gene, V gene, CDR3 length, clone size, D gene, CDR3 DNA, CDR3 protein. D genes are given only for firm matches. The size of a clone is reported for some rows only, either as once, few or many, or as a class for expanded clones.

j_gene: TRBJ2-7
v_gene: TRBV28
len: 12
abundance: .
d_gene: .
CDR3nt: TGTGCCAGCAGCTCCGCAGGGGACGAGCAGTACTTC
CDR3aa: CASSSAGDEQYF

j_gene: TRBJ1-4
v_gene: TRBV28
len: 14
abundance: .
d_gene: .
CDR3nt: TGTGCCAGCAGGTACCAGGGGAGAAGTGAAAAACTGTTTTTT
CDR3aa: CASRYQGRSEKLFF

j_gene: TRBJ2-4
v_gene: TRBV2
len: 14
abundance: .
d_gene: .
CDR3nt: TGTGCCAGCAGCCGGACATCAGCCAAAAACATTCAGTACTTC
CDR3aa: CASSRTSAKNIQYF

j_gene: TRBJ1-2
v_gene: TRBV7-2
len: 14
abundance: .
d_gene: .
CDR3nt: TGTGCCAGCAGCTTAGAAGTCACAGTAGGTGGCTACACCTTC
CDR3aa: CASSLEVTVGGYTF

j_gene: TRBJ2-1
v_gene: TRBV15
len: 15
abundance: .
d_gene: TRBD2
CDR3nt: TGTGCCACCAGCAGGGGCGGGAGGGGCTACAATGAGCAGTTCTTC
CDR3aa: CATSRGGRGYNEQFF

j_gene: TRBJ2-1
v_gene: TRBV6-4
len: 15
abundance: .
d_gene: TRBD2
CDR3nt: TGTGCCAGCAGTGACTCGTGGGAGGGCTACAATGAGCAGTTCTTC
CDR3aa: CASSDSWEGYNEQFF

j_gene: TRBJ2-1
v_gene: TRBV2
len: 14
abundance: .
d_gene: TRBD1
CDR3nt: TGTGCCAGCAGTGAAAGTTGGGGACAGGCCGAGCAGTTCTTC
CDR3aa: CASSESWGQAEQFF

j_gene: TRBJ1-5
v_gene: TRBV18
len: 15
abundance: few
d_gene: TRBD1
CDR3nt: TGTGCCAGCTCAACACAGGGGGCTGGCAATCAGCCCCAGCATTTT
CDR3aa: CASSTQGAGNQPQHF

j_gene: TRBJ1-4
v_gene: TRBV7-2
len: 15
abundance: .
d_gene: .
CDR3nt: TGTGCCAGCAGCCCGGACAGCGCGCCCCTTGAAAAACTGTTTTTT
CDR3aa: CASSPDSAPLEKLFF

j_gene: TRBJ2-7
v_gene: TRBV28
len: 12
abundance: .
d_gene: TRBD2
CDR3nt: TGTGCCGCGCGGGCTAGCGGGAGGGAGCAGTACTTC
CDR3aa: CAARASGREQYF

j_gene: TRBJ2-5
v_gene: TRBV15
len: 15
abundance: .
d_gene: TRBD1
CDR3nt: TGTGCCACCAGCGGTGGTGGACAGGGGGGGGAGACCCAGTACTTC
CDR3aa: CATSGGGQGGETQYF

j_gene: TRBJ2-7
v_gene: TRBV28
len: 15
abundance: .
d_gene: TRBD2
CDR3nt: TGTGCCAGCAGCCTGCTCCGGGACTACAAGTACGAGCAGTACTTC
CDR3aa: CASSLLRDYKYEQYF

j_gene: TRBJ2-5
v_gene: TRBV28
len: 15
abundance: .
d_gene: .
CDR3nt: TGTGCCAGCAGTTTAAGGTTTCCGACAGAAGAGACCCAGTACTTC
CDR3aa: CASSLRFPTEETQYF

j_gene: TRBJ2-1
v_gene: TRBV16
len: 15
abundance: .
d_gene: TRBD1
CDR3nt: TGTGCCAGCAGCCAGGGACAGGGCTACTACAATGAGCAGTTCTTC
CDR3aa: CASSQGQGYYNEQFF

j_gene: TRBJ2-7
v_gene: TRBV10-3
len: 17
abundance: few
d_gene: TRBD1
CDR3nt: TGTGCCATCAGTGCCCCTGACAGGGGGTATAACTCCTACGAGCAGTACTTC
CDR3aa: CAISAPDRGYNSYEQYF

j_gene: TRBJ2-7
v_gene: TRBV20-1
len: 11
abundance: .
d_gene: .
CDR3nt: TGCAGTGCTAGAGGAGGGTCCGAGCAGTACTTC
CDR3aa: CSARGGSEQYF

j_gene: TRBJ2-1
v_gene: TRBV11-2
len: 17
abundance: .
d_gene: .
CDR3nt: TGTGCCAGCAGTTTTACCTCAGCGGGTCACTCCTACAATGAGCAGTTCTTC
CDR3aa: CASSFTSAGHSYNEQFF

j_gene: TRBJ1-1
v_gene: TRBV5-1
len: 14
abundance: .
d_gene: .
CDR3nt: TGCGCCAGCAGCTTGGACCCACAGGCCACTGAAGCTTTCTTT
CDR3aa: CASSLDPQATEAFF

j_gene: TRBJ2-1
v_gene: TRBV4-3
len: 16
abundance: .
d_gene: TRBD2
CDR3nt: TGCGCCAGCAGCCATACCGGGACTAGCGGGAGCTATGAGCAGTTCTTC
CDR3aa: CASSHTGTSGSYEQFF

j_gene: TRBJ1-6
v_gene: TRBV7-2
len: 15
abundance: few
d_gene: .
CDR3nt: TGTGCCAGCAGCTACCGTATGGGGCTGAATTCACCCCTCCACTTT
CDR3aa: CASSYRMGLNSPLHF

j_gene: TRBJ1-6
v_gene: TRBV9
len: 15
abundance: .
d_gene: .
CDR3nt: TGTGCCAGCAGCGTAGAGGACAGAAACAATTCACCCCTCCACTTT
CDR3aa: CASSVEDRNNSPLHF

j_gene: TRBJ2-7
v_gene: TRBV28
len: 16
abundance: once
d_gene: TRBD2
CDR3nt: TGTGCCAGCAGCCTCACCGGGACTAGCGATTCCTACGAGCAGTACTTC
CDR3aa: CASSLTGTSDSYEQYF

j_gene: TRBJ1-2
v_gene: TRBV24-1
len: 14
abundance: .
d_gene: .
CDR3nt: TGTGCCACCAGTGATGACGGACAGCCCTATGGCTACACCTTC
CDR3aa: CATSDDGQPYGYTF

j_gene: TRBJ1-5
v_gene: TRBV6-5
len: 15
abundance: .
d_gene: .
CDR3nt: TGTGCCAGCAGTTCCGGGAGTCGGGGCAATCAGCCCCAGCATTTT
CDR3aa: CASSSGSRGNQPQHF

j_gene: TRBJ1-1
v_gene: TRBV6-6
len: 17
abundance: .
d_gene: TRBD1
CDR3nt: TGTGCCAGCAGTCAACCACCAAAGGACAGGAGCGGCACTGAAGCTTTCTTT
CDR3aa: CASSQPPKDRSGTEAFF

j_gene: TRBJ2-5
v_gene: TRBV7-2
len: 16
abundance: once
d_gene: TRBD2
CDR3nt: TGTGCCAGCAGCTTAGAGAGCGGGGGGTACCAAGAGACCCAGTACTTC
CDR3aa: CASSLESGGYQETQYF

j_gene: TRBJ2-7
v_gene: TRBV19
len: 14
abundance: .
d_gene: .
CDR3nt: TGTGCCAGTAGTATTGGGGGCTTTGACTACGAGCAGTACTTC
CDR3aa: CASSIGGFDYEQYF

j_gene: TRBJ1-4
v_gene: TRBV6-5
len: 15
abundance: .
d_gene: TRBD1
CDR3nt: TGTGCCAGCAGTACGATCGGGACAGGGGATGAAAAACTGTTTTTT
CDR3aa: CASSTIGTGDEKLFF

j_gene: TRBJ1-1
v_gene: TRBV2
len: 16
abundance: .
d_gene: TRBD1
CDR3nt: TGTGCCAGCACGGGACAGGGGGCTCTTCGAAACACTGAAGCTTTCTTT
CDR3aa: CASTGQGALRNTEAFF

j_gene: TRBJ1-1
v_gene: TRBV6-6
len: 12
abundance: .
d_gene: .
CDR3nt: TGTGCCAGCAGTTACCCCCGCGCTGAAGCTTTCTTT
CDR3aa: CASSYPRAEAFF

j_gene: TRBJ2-1
v_gene: TRBV24-1
len: 11
abundance: .
d_gene: TRBD1
CDR3nt: TGTGCCACGGGACAGTACAATGAGCAGTTCTTC
CDR3aa: CATGQYNEQFF

j_gene: TRBJ1-2
v_gene: TRBV7-9
len: 14
abundance: .
d_gene: TRBD1
CDR3nt: TGTGCCAGCAGCCGACGACAGGGGATAGGTGGCTACACCTTC
CDR3aa: CASSRRQGIGGYTF

j_gene: TRBJ2-7
v_gene: TRBV30
len: 14
abundance: .
d_gene: .
CDR3nt: TGTGCCTGGAGTATCAGGACATTCTCCTACGAGCAGTACTTC
CDR3aa: CAWSIRTFSYEQYF

j_gene: TRBJ1-2
v_gene: TRBV30
len: 12
abundance: .
d_gene: .
CDR3nt: TGTGCCTGGGCCATTTGGGCCTATGGCTACACCTTC
CDR3aa: CAWAIWAYGYTF

j_gene: TRBJ1-1
v_gene: TRBV5-1
len: 19
abundance: once
d_gene: TRBD1
CDR3nt: TGCGCCAGCAGCTTGGTGGGGACAGGGGTCAGGTTGCTGAACACTGAAGCTTTCTTT
CDR3aa: CASSLVGTGVRLLNTEAFF

j_gene: TRBJ1-5
v_gene: TRBV18
len: 13
abundance: .
d_gene: TRBD1
CDR3nt: TGTGCCAGCTCACCAACGGACAGGGGGCCCCAGCATTTT
CDR3aa: CASSPTDRGPQHF

j_gene: TRBJ2-3
v_gene: TRBV12-3/TRBV12-4
len: 13
abundance: .
d_gene: TRBD1
CDR3nt: TGTGCCAGCAGGGCGGACAGGACAGATACGCAGTATTTT
CDR3aa: CASRADRTDTQYF

j_gene: TRBJ1-5
v_gene: TRBV6-5
len: 15
abundance: .
d_gene: .
CDR3nt: TGTGCCAGCAGTCGGAGTCGGAGCATCAATCAGCCCCAGCATTTT
CDR3aa: CASSRSRSINQPQHF

j_gene: TRBJ2-2
v_gene: TRBV7-2
len: 16
abundance: .
d_gene: .
CDR3nt: TGTGCCAGCAGCTACGGCGGGACGGCGAACACCGGGGAGCTGTTTTTT
CDR3aa: CASSYGGTANTGELFF

j_gene: TRBJ1-3
v_gene: TRBV18
len: 18
abundance: .
d_gene: TRBD1
CDR3nt: TGTGCCAGCTCACCCTTATCTGGACAGGGGGCGGCGGGAAACACCATATATTTT
CDR3aa: CASSPLSGQGAAGNTIYF

j_gene: TRBJ2-7
v_gene: TRBV6-5
len: 15
abundance: .
d_gene: TRBD1
CDR3nt: TGTGCCAGCACCCCGACCGGGACAGGGGGCTACGAGCAGTACTTC
CDR3aa: CASTPTGTGGYEQYF

j_gene: TRBJ2-2
v_gene: TRBV11-2
len: 12
abundance: .
d_gene: .
CDR3nt: TGTGCCAGCAGCCCCGTAAACGGGGAGCTGTTTTTT
CDR3aa: CASSPVNGELFF

j_gene: TRBJ1-1
v_gene: TRBV5-6
len: 15
abundance: .
d_gene: .
CDR3nt: TGTGCCAGCAGCTTCAGGGTCTCGATGAACACTGAAGCTTTCTTT
CDR3aa: CASSFRVSMNTEAFF

j_gene: TRBJ2-7
v_gene: TRBV6-1
len: 15
abundance: .
d_gene: TRBD2
CDR3nt: TGTGCCAGCAGTGACCTACTAGCGGGAGACTACGAGCAGTACTTC
CDR3aa: CASSDLLAGDYEQYF

j_gene: TRBJ1-4
v_gene: TRBV2
len: 15
abundance: .
d_gene: TRBD1
CDR3nt: TGTGCCAGCAGTAAACAGGGGGCGGCTAATGAAAAACTGTTTTTT
CDR3aa: CASSKQGAANEKLFF

j_gene: TRBJ1-5
v_gene: TRBV18
len: 15
abundance: .
d_gene: TRBD1
CDR3nt: TGTGCCAGCTCAGGGGACAGGGCTTTCAATCAGCCCCAGCATTTT
CDR3aa: CASSGDRAFNQPQHF

j_gene: TRBJ2-1
v_gene: TRBV5-4
len: 16
abundance: .
d_gene: TRBD2
CDR3nt: TGTGCCAGCAGCCGAGGGACGGTCGGGGGGTGGAATGAGCAGTTCTTC
CDR3aa: CASSRGTVGGWNEQFF

j_gene: TRBJ2-3
v_gene: TRBV15
len: 16
abundance: .
d_gene: TRBD2
CDR3nt: TGTGCCACCAGCAGAGAGCCTAGCGGGGGATTCGACACGCAGTATTTT
CDR3aa: CATSREPSGGFDTQYF

j_gene: TRBJ2-7
v_gene: TRBV7-9
len: 14
abundance: .
d_gene: .
CDR3nt: TGTGCCAGCAGCTTAAGACTAGTCCCCAACGAGCAGTACTTC
CDR3aa: CASSLRLVPNEQYF

j_gene: TRBJ1-2
v_gene: TRBV27
len: 14
abundance: .
d_gene: TRBD1
CDR3nt: TGTGCCAGCAACCCAGGGGGTTCTAACTATGGCTACACCTTC
CDR3aa: CASNPGGSNYGYTF

j_gene: TRBJ1-1
v_gene: TRBV18
len: 16
abundance: .
d_gene: .
CDR3nt: TGTGCCAGCTCACCACCGAGTGGTATATTGAACACTGAAGCTTTCTTT
CDR3aa: CASSPPSGILNTEAFF

j_gene: TRBJ1-1
v_gene: TRBV3-1/TRBV3-2
len: 14
abundance: .
d_gene: TRBD1
CDR3nt: TGTGCCAGCAAACACAGGGGCGCGAACACTGAAGCTTTCTTT
CDR3aa: CASKHRGANTEAFF

j_gene: TRBJ1-6
v_gene: TRBV5-6
len: 14
abundance: .
d_gene: TRBD1
CDR3nt: TGTGCCAGCAGCTTCGGGACAGGGAATTCACCCCTCCACTTT
CDR3aa: CASSFGTGNSPLHF

j_gene: TRBJ2-2
v_gene: TRBV7-7
len: 16
abundance: .
d_gene: .
CDR3nt: TGTGCTAGCAGCCCCCTCCCAGGGAGGGGGACCGGGGAGCTGTTTTTT
CDR3aa: CASSPLPGRGTGELFF

j_gene: TRBJ1-2
v_gene: TRBV12-5
len: 13
abundance: .
d_gene: .
CDR3nt: TGTGCTAGTGGTTTGGAAATTGGGGGGGGCTACACCTTC
CDR3aa: CASGLEIGGGYTF

j_gene: TRBJ1-1
v_gene: TRBV6-5
len: 15
abundance: once
d_gene: TRBD1
CDR3nt: TGTGCCAGCTCCCATTTGACAGGGCTGAACACTGAAGCTTTCTTT
CDR3aa: CASSHLTGLNTEAFF

j_gene: TRBJ2-1
v_gene: TRBV19
len: 15
abundance: .
d_gene: TRBD2
CDR3nt: TGTGCCAGTAGGGTTAGCGGGAGGGCCAGGGATGAGCAGTTCTTC
CDR3aa: CASRVSGRARDEQFF